This note documents a single T cell receptor beta chain sequence. Its antigen remains unidentified. Base qualities are missing; no much larger clone stands one base away. This specimen belongs to a study of cytomegalovirus exposure and HLA in healthy donors (dated by TCRdb to about 2017). Study-level background: In an earlier analysis of roughly 500 of the donors, 250 to 350 Gb of sequence data and 117 million unique TCR beta sequences from roughly 200 million T cells were reported. On average, roughly 240,000 unique TCR beta nucleotide sequences were sequenced per donor among roughly 430 genotyped donors of the cohort, with roughly a sixth of those sequences being non-productive. Typing coverage differed by locus: A, B, C, DRB1 and DQB1 were typed in about 629-640 donors, DQA1 in about 500, DPA1 in 600 to 610, and DPB1 in 450 to 490. Rather than drawing on any new phenotypic data, the later analysis identified candidate immune exposures from TCR beta sequences and the way those sequences occurred across donors. High-throughput TCR immunosequencing, statistical association of individual TCRs with disease status, and machine learning were combined to predict cytomegalovirus infection status. A later analysis re-analyzed previously published TCR beta repertoires from approximately 670 donors and added high-resolution HLA genotyping to study TCR occurrence patterns. The study aimed to test whether cataloging public T cell receptors could reveal signatures of past pathogen exposure. All discovery cohort repertoires had been generated using a single sequencing platform. An earlier analysis of 587 of the donors used high-throughput TCR beta sequencing to judge whether each TCR beta V gene segment behaved as functional or pseudogenic. Along with the approximately 700-subject first cohort, a separate validation cohort of over a hundred different subjects was used. Of the approximately 370 genotyped donors, less than 85% were placed in the genetic ancestry cluster associated with self-reported Caucasian donors. Roughly five DR-DQ haplotypes were handled as single units for association and clustering because linkage in the cohort was strong. The study profiled the T cell repertoires of under 850 subjects by immunosequencing and related them to cytomegalovirus serostatus. HLA typing included class I and class II loci at four-digit resolution. In a later genetic analysis, genome-wide SNP genotypes for about 55% of the roughly 700 donors were used, and that subset was treated as a discovery cohort. Roughly 300 gigabases of sequencing data and approximately 85 million unique TCR sequences were included in an early release covering about 700 HLA-typed donors. Donor age, sex, ethnicity and CMV serostatus were collected together with the repertoire data. Study-level results and caveats: It was suggested by the authors that the approach could potentially be generalized to other disease states and immunological phenotypes. The study listed 150 to 200 TCR beta chains as associated with cytomegalovirus. A later analysis reported that several top co-occurrence clusters appeared linked to parvovirus B19, influenza, CMV and Epstein-Barr virus. In a later genetic analysis, a missense DCLRE1C variant was associated with V-gene and J-gene trimming of TCR beta chains, and the association was replicated in an independent cohort. Strong co-occurrence of HLA alleles, especially DR and DQ, made assigning TCR associations to individual alleles difficult. In a later analysis, around 15,000 TCR beta sequences were associated with specific HLA alleles at a false discovery rate of 0.05. In a later analysis, HLA-associated TCR beta chains showed more clonal expansion and lower generation probabilities than non-associated chains that were equally common. The earlier analysis of a few hundred of the donors excluded roughly 17 rarely observed V segments, including chromosome 9 orphons, because counts were too low. Cytomegalovirus status was reported to be diagnosed by the classifier with high specificity and sensitivity in both the original and validation cohorts. Correlated functional status among segregating V segments might be attributable to linkage disequilibrium, but an unknown experimental factor could not be ruled out. Roughly uniform sequencing depth across donors was assumed in presence/absence analyses, although this assumption may not hold. A later analysis found that most CMV-associated TCR beta chains appeared HLA-restricted, with HLA associations seemingly driven largely by CMV exposure. Because HLA typing was missing for some donors at each locus, association tests included only the typed subset. A later genetic analysis reported fewer N-insertions in productive TCRs among donors in an Asian-associated ancestry cluster than the roughly 720-donor mean. According to a later analysis, TCR association rates differed among HLA loci, with DRB1 alleles showing the most associated TCRs and HLA-C alleles showing the fewest. In an earlier analysis of a few hundred of the donors, most TCR beta V segments were observed in productive rearrangements about 87% or about 30% of the time, broadly matching IMGT annotations. The 87-base-pair reads could not distinguish some IMGT-functional V segments, including TRBV6-2 and TRBV6-3, so those segments were excluded. Immune exposure information for the cohort was limited to CMV serostatus. The cohort was sequenced for TCR beta chains only, and without alpha or paired-chain data the features that could be detected were limited. A group of highly shared sequence variants was considered likely to be a technical artifact of the sequencing pipeline. In vitro tests confirmed that a few of the cytomegalovirus-associated TCR beta chains recognize cytomegalovirus antigens. Across donors, most TCR sequences were observed very rarely, whereas some public TCRs were present in many individuals. A further reported finding was that TCR beta sequences accurately predicted the HLA-A and HLA-B alleles for most subjects in the first cohort.

The cohort comprised approximately 700 healthy bone marrow donors. At the time of sampling, every cohort member was nominally healthy, though immune exposures that went unrecorded were likely present. The donor tested CMV seronegative and was one of the 352 seronegative cohort members. A peripheral blood sample was provided by each donor, and peripheral blood mononuclear cells were used for TCR beta sequencing. The Qiagen DNeasy Blood Extraction Kit was used to extract genomic DNA from the blood cell samples. Library preparation used the immunoSEQ multiplex PCR assay. For the multiplex PCR, a mixture combining 60 forward primers for TCR Vbeta segments and 13 reverse primers for TCR Jbeta segments was used. Amplification of the CDR3 region of rearranged TCR beta genes was performed with a multiplex PCR assay on genomic DNA. The amplified TCR beta libraries were sequenced on the Illumina HiSeq System as 87-base-pair reads. Per the original workflow: A later analysis counted about 82 million unique TCR beta chains across the 550 to 700 repertoires, and around 9.9 million of these chains were shared by at least two donors. Raw reads were error-corrected and collapsed into unique sequences with a nearest-neighbor algorithm that merged closely related sequences to remove PCR and sequencing errors. V, D and J gene segments were assigned by aligning CDR3 sequences to IMGT reference sequences. Each retained sequence needed at least a six-nucleotide match to both a V gene segment and a J gene segment. Rearrangements were called productive when the CDR3 lacked stop codons and stayed in frame with V and J; all others were non-productive. Following IMGT convention, CDR3 was defined as the stretch from the second conserved V-encoded cysteine to the conserved J-encoded phenylalanine. Sequences without an unambiguous match to a single V gene segment were excluded from the earlier analysis of almost 600 of the donors. In an earlier analysis of around 600 of the donors, V segments were called functional above 56.7% productive rearrangements and were called segregating when the between-donor standard deviation exceeded 5%. A statistical classification framework was built for diagnosing cytomegalovirus status from the catalog of TCR beta chain sequences. A later analysis assigned V and J genes by comparing TCR nucleotide sequences with IMGT/GENE-DB human TR gene sequences. Using the TCRdist pipeline, a later analysis assigned CDR3 sequences along with most-parsimonious VDJ recombination scenarios. In a later analysis, every TCR beta chain was defined by the combination of its CDR3 amino acid sequence and its V-gene family, and reads without a unique V-gene family were dropped. A later analysis removed nearly 600 highly shared, low-generation-probability nucleotide sequences to deal with suspected cross-contamination and a sequencing artifact. For each public chain, a later analysis derived a clonal expansion index from normalized ranks of inferred template counts within each repertoire. In a later analysis, generation probabilities were computed using a VDJ recombination model fitted to out-of-frame rearrangements, and the results were checked against IGoR. A later analysis scored TCR-TCR, TCR-HLA and TCR-CMV co-occurrence with hypergeometric tests, applying a repertoire-size bias correction to TCR pairs. A later analysis estimated false discovery rates by permuting HLA or CMV assignments 20 times. In a later analysis, co-occurring TCRs were grouped using DBSCAN, and TCRdist sequence similarity was added for clustering within HLA-allele-positive subsets. Co-occurrence clustering excluded repertoires with fewer than 30,000 or more than 120,000 public chains, plus five with anomalous nucleotide sharing. The source is immuneACCESS, and TCRdb retained only in-frame sequences with V and J called. Part of the clones is not carried over; for the studies checked, unresolved V genes explain less than half of this, and the remainder is unexplained. The V and J calls and clone size are taken from that table; D and trimming were inferred from the DNA. The sample yields roughly 150,000 clones; about 78% were counted once. Around 1.4% of the sample comes from the top ten.

The germline V gene specifies KGHSH as CDR1 and LQKENI as CDR2. V gives up 5 bases and J gives up 0 bases, and the segment between their germline ends measures 10 bases. The CDR3 numbers 14 residues from cysteine through phenylalanine. Only the CDR3 region is kept as DNA, spanning 42 bases read in frame from base 1. The V gene is TRBV18 and the J gene is TRBJ1-1; the D gene is possibly TRBD1, with 6 bases matching. Sequencing was done on a sample of PBMCs. The sequence derives from a male donor in good health and CMV-seronegative. The CDR3 amino acid sequence is: CASSRGHMNTEAFF. The DNA sequence follows: TGTGCCAGCTCAAGGGGACATATGAACACTGAAGCTTTCTTT. Supplemented by the reference TRBV18 and TRBJ1-1 proteins around the CDR3, the complete variable domain is NAGVMQNPRHLVRRRGQEARLRCSPMKGHSHVYWYRQLPEEGLKFMVYLQKENIIDESGMPKERFSAEFPKEGPSILRIQQVVRGDSAAYFCASSRGHMNTEAFFGQGTRLTVV.